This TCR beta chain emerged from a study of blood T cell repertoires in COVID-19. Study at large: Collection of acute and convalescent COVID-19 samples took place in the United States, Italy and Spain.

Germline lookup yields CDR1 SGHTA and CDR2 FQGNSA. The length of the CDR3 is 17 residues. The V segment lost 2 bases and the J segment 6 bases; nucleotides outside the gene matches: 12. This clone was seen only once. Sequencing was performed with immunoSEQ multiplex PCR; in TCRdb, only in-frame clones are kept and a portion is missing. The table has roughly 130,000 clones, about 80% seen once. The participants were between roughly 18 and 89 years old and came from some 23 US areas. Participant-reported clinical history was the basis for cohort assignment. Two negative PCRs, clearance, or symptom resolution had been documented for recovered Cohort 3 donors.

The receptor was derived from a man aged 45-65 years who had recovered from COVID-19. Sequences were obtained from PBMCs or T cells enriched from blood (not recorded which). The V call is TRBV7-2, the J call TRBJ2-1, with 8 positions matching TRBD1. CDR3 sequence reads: CASSLFPQGAMVNEQFF. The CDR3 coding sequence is TGTGCCAGCAGCTTATTCCCCCAGGGGGCTATGGTCAATGAGCAGTTCTTC.